These 21 T cell receptor beta chains were all obtained from the same sample, sequenced in a study of T-cell memory formation after mild COVID-19. TCRdb used MiXCR to reprocess the 5' RACE reads, holding one entry per CDR3 protein. The sample has under 40,000 distinct CDR3 sequences, 7% to 9.5% seen once. Material: PBMCs or a T cell subset sorted from them (not recorded which). These receptors were collected from a man aged 18 to 30 who had mild COVID-19 (a few samples of this study predate the infection). Cell type and time point are not known.

This clonotype has ten or more counts. The chain couples TRBV5-1 to TRBJ2-1, with 11 nucleotides matching TRBD2. The CDR3 contains 15 residues. J gave up 8 bases and V 0 bases, and 4 bases lay outside the gene matches. Germline V gives CDR1 SGHRS, CDR2 YFSETQ. The DNA of the CDR3 is TGCGCCAGCAGCTTGGCTAGCGGGGGGATATATGAGCAGTTCTTC. Translated: CASSLASGGIYEQFF.

V is TRBV11-1 and J is TRBJ2-2; D may be TRBD1 (6 bases). The germline V gene encodes CDR1 SGHAT and CDR2 FQDESV (reference sequence). The length of the CDR3 is 17 residues. The V end lost 5 bases, the J end lost 2 bases, and 18 bases lay between the germline ends. The CDR3 here is CASSLGRGMVNTGELFF. CDR3 sequence (DNA): TGTGCCAGCAGCCTCGGCAGGGGAATGGTAAACACCGGGGAGCTGTTTTTT.

This clonotype was picked up many times. The rearrangement uses TRBV7-6 and TRBJ1-2; TRBD1 matches at 10 bases. The CDR3 runs 15 residues. Per germline, CDR1 SGHVS and CDR2 FNYEAQ. Trimming took 5 bases from V and 5 from J; bases not matched to a gene: 8. CDR3 nucleotide sequence: TGTGCCAGCAGCCCCCATGGACAGGGGGGATATGGCTACACCTTC. Translating it yields CASSPHGQGGYGYTF.

This clonotype has only a few counts. The chain is built from TRBV2 and TRBJ1-3; unclear D gene. V was trimmed by 7 bases and J by 4 bases, leaving 8 bases between them. The length of the CDR3 is 12 residues. The V gene's germline CDR1 is SNHLY and CDR2 FYNNEI. The CDR3 spells CASKLTGNTIYF. In DNA form, the CDR3 reads TGTGCCAGCAAGCTAACGGGAAACACCATATATTTT.

This clonotype was counted many times. The genes are TRBV4-3 and TRBJ1-5; D uncertain. CDR1 and CDR2 from the germline V gene are LGHNA and YSLEER. The CDR3 has 15 amino acids. Deletions cut 0 bases from V and 6 bases from J, with 12 bases between. CDR3 sequence reads: CASSQEGKGAQPQHF. The CDR3, as DNA: TGCGCCAGCAGCCAAGAGGGTAAGGGAGCTCAGCCCCAGCATTTT.

This clonotype was recorded at least ten times. The chain is built from TRBV20-1 and TRBJ2-7; D uncertain. CDR1 and CDR2 from the germline V gene are DFQATT and SNEGSKA (reference sequence). The length of the CDR3 is 14 residues. The V and J ends lost 0 bases and 3 bases respectively, with 12 bases between them. The chain's CDR3 is CSARDPKIDYEQYF. CDR3 bases: TGCAGTGCTAGAGACCCGAAAATTGACTACGAGCAGTACTTC.

This clonotype was observed many times. This rearrangement joins TRBV10-1 to TRBJ2-3, with a possible D match to TRBD1 (6 bases). CDR3 length: 16 amino acids. Germline CDR1 reads WNHNN; CDR2 reads SYGVQD (reference sequence). The ends were cut back, 3 bases at V and 0 bases at J, with 13 bases in the middle. CDR3 protein: CASSETGTYSTDTQYF. CDR3 DNA sequence: TGCGCCAGCAGTGAAACCGGGACATATAGCACAGATACGCAGTATTTT.

V is TRBV20-1 and J is TRBJ2-7; 8 bases align to TRBD2. Germline-derived CDR1 and CDR2 are DFQATT and SNEGSKA (reference sequence). The CDR3 totals 14 residues. With 1 base clipped from V and 0 bases from J, the junction kept 2 bases outside the gene matches. For the CDR3, the DNA is TGCAGTGCTAGAGTTAGCGGGGACTCCTACGAGCAGTACTTC. Translation: CSARVSGDSYEQYF.

Ten or more counts support this clonotype. This rearrangement joins TRBV7-9 to TRBJ2-1; D may match TRBD1 or TRBD2 (5 bases each). The germline V gene encodes CDR1 SEHNR and CDR2 FQNEAQ (reference sequence). The CDR3 extends over 14 amino acids. Between the trimmed V and J ends, which lost 2 bases and 7 bases, there was a span of 12 bases. The CDR3 region has the DNA TGTGCCAGCAGCTTATACCGGGGCCCGAATGAGCAGTTCTTC. This sequence encodes CASSLYRGPNEQFF.

A remark on this clonotype: Being one base from a much bigger clone, this may be a read error. Written as DNA, the CDR3 is TGTGCCAGCAGCCTTCGGGGGGGGACTGAAGCTTTCTTT. Translating it yields CASSLRGGTEAFF. The rearrangement joins TRBV12-3 or TRBV12-4 to TRBJ1-1; possibly TRBD1 for D (5 bases). The CDR3 has 13 amino acids. V was cut by 6 bases and J by 5 bases, with 13 bases left in between.

The rearrangement uses TRBV13 and TRBJ2-1; 8 nucleotides align to TRBD1. This CDR3 comprises 13 residues. The V segment lost 5 bases and the J segment 7 bases; nucleotides outside the gene matches: 4. CDR1 is PRHDT and CDR2 is FYEKMQ in the germline V gene (reference sequence). CDR3 residues: CASSPGGGNEQFF. The CDR3 nucleotides are TGTGCCAGCAGCCCAGGGGGCGGGAATGAGCAGTTCTTC.

This clonotype was counted a few times. The rearrangement uses TRBV19 and TRBJ2-2, with D possibly TRBD1 on 6 matching bases. V dropped 3 bases and J dropped 3 bases, with 11 bases sitting between them. The CDR3 extends over 15 amino acids. CDR1 and CDR2 from the germline V gene are LNHDA and SQIVND (reference sequence). The CDR3 spells CASSISPGDTGELFF. DNA of the CDR3: TGTGCCAGTAGTATTTCCCCAGGGGACACCGGGGAGCTGTTTTTT.

This clonotype has a count of ten or more. The chain combines TRBV20-1 with TRBJ1-1; unclear D gene. The CDR3 is made up of 16 amino acids. Trimming took off 0 bases at V and 0 bases at J, with 14 bases between the two ends. CDR1 is DFQATT and CDR2 is SNEGSKA in the germline V gene (reference sequence). The CDR3 spells CSARDTLWAMNTEAFF. The CDR3 coding sequence is TGCAGTGCTAGAGATACGTTGTGGGCAATGAACACTGAAGCTTTCTTT.

This clonotype was detected only a few times. V is TRBV21-1 and J is TRBJ2-7; whether TRBD1, the table's D call, matches the DNA was not checked. TRBV21-1 corresponds to a pseudogene. The CDR3 totals 12 residues. Here the CDR3 reads CASSKTGNEQYV. The CDR3 bases are TGTGCCAGCAGCAAGACAGGGAACGAGCAGTACGTC.

This clonotype was observed many times. The CDR3 region is CASSYDYSADTQYF. CDR3 DNA: TGTGCCAGCAGCTATGACTATTCCGCAGATACGCAGTATTTT. The chain recombines TRBV7-2 with TRBJ2-3; TRBD2 is a possible D gene (5 bases). Trimming left V 4 bases short and J 4 bases short, with 12 bases between. CDR3 length: 14 amino acids. In germline, CDR1 is SGHTA, CDR2 FQGNSA.

In its sample, this clonotype was seen many times. The rearrangement links TRBV18 to TRBJ2-7; 7 nucleotides align to TRBD2. The CDR3 spans 14 residues. The V gene's germline CDR1 is KGHSH and CDR2 LQKENI. The V and J ends lost 3 bases and 5 bases, in that order; junction bases with no gene match: 7. This CDR3 is CASSPQRGSDEQYF. The CDR3 DNA reads TGTGCCAGCTCACCCCAGCGGGGTTCAGACGAGCAGTACTTC.

This clonotype was recorded many times. The chain links TRBV29-1 to TRBJ1-5; D is unresolved. In germline, CDR1 is SQVTM, CDR2 ANQGSEA. There are 13 residues in the CDR3. V was clipped by 4 bases and J by 0 bases, with 7 bases between them. The CDR3 region has the DNA TGCAGCGTTGCGGCGGCTAGCAATCAGCCCCAGCATTTT. Its translation is CSVAAASNQPQHF.

This clonotype was seen many times. This chain uses TRBV5-7 with TRBJ2-7, with no clear D. Being an ORF, TRBV5-7 has a function that is uncertain. The V end was cut by 3 bases, the J end by 2 bases, with 0 bases between. This CDR3 has 10 amino acids. The CDR3 is CASSSYEQYF. The CDR3 DNA sequence: TGTGCCAGCAGCTCCTACGAGCAGTACTTC.

This clonotype was observed many times. The chain joins TRBV15 to TRBJ1-1; a weak D match, TRBD1 (6 bases). Trimming removed 3 bases at V and 12 bases at J, with 14 bases between. Germline V gene sequence: CDR1 LNHNV, CDR2 YYDKDF (reference sequence). This CDR3 comprises 12 residues. The CDR3 sequence is CATSRLRDKTFF. The CDR3, as DNA: TGTGCCACCAGCAGGCTCCGGGACAAAACTTTCTTT.

The table lists this clonotype with a count of one. This sequence joins TRBV11-3 and TRBJ2-5; TRBD2 matches at 11 bases. CDR3 length equals 16 residues. V lost 5 bases and J lost 2; bases outside the gene matches: 7. The V gene's germline CDR1 is SGHNT and CDR2 YENEEA. This chain's CDR3 is CASSKHGTSGQETQYF. The CDR3 DNA sequence: TGTGCCAGCAGCAAACACGGGACTAGCGGACAAGAGACCCAGTACTTC.

This clonotype showed up many times. V is TRBV6-5 and J is TRBJ2-2; either TRBD1 or TRBD2 may fit D (6 bases each). Germline-derived CDR1 and CDR2 are MNHEY and SVGAGI. The CDR3 is 18 residues long. The V end was cut by 2 bases, the J end by 5 bases, with 21 bases between. The CDR3 here is CASSYHQWGARKTGELFF. DNA for the CDR3: TGTGCCAGCAGTTACCACCAGTGGGGGGCAAGAAAAACCGGGGAGCTGTTTTTT.